Following are 22 T cell receptor beta chains from one sample sequenced in a study of cytomegalovirus exposure and HLA in healthy donors. Primers included in the PCR were 60 Vbeta and 13 Jbeta primers. Profiled with immunoSEQ multiplex PCR; TCRdb holds only in-frame clones, not every one. The sample comprises about 110,000 clones, roughly 73% of which are singletons, and roughly 0.9% rests with the top ten. The specimen sequenced was PBMCs. The receptors here all came from a woman in her twenties or thirties in good health and CMV-seronegative.

The rearrangement links TRBV5-1 to TRBJ2-5; possible D gene TRBD2, 5 bases. This CDR3 has 14 residues. V dropped 1 base and J dropped 2 bases, with 9 bases sitting between them. Per the germline V gene, CDR1 is SGHRS and CDR2 is YFSETQ. This chain's CDR3 is CASSLFLAQETQYF. The CDR3 DNA reads TGCGCCAGCAGCTTGTTCCTAGCACAAGAGACCCAGTACTTC.

The chain employs TRBV7-8 and TRBJ2-7; possible D gene TRBD1, 6 bases. This CDR3 has 12 amino acids. Germline V gives CDR1 SGHVS, CDR2 FQNEAQ. The V end lost 5 bases, the J end lost 5 bases, and 10 bases lay between the germline ends. This CDR3 reads CASSQGINEQYF. The CDR3 DNA sequence: TGTGCCAGCAGCCAGGGGATCAACGAGCAGTACTTC.

The rearrangement joins TRBV4-1 to TRBJ2-1; TRBD2 agrees at 7 bases. Germline assignment: CDR1 MGHRA and CDR2 YSYEKL. The CDR3 is made up of 16 amino acids. J lost 7 bases, V lost 4 bases, and 13 bases had no gene match. The CDR3 coding sequence is TGCGCCAGCAGCCCGACTCGGGAGGACACTCGGAATGAGCAGTTCTTC. This sequence encodes CASSPTREDTRNEQFF.

The chain joins TRBV30 to TRBJ2-4; 11 positions match TRBD2. The length of the CDR3 is 14 residues. The germline CDR1 and CDR2 sequences are GTSNPN and SVGIG (reference sequence). V gave up 8 bases and J gave up 0 bases; unmatched junction bases: 3. CDR3 in DNA: TGTGCCCGTACTAGCGGGGGAGCCAAAAACATTCAGTACTTC. Protein: CARTSGGAKNIQYF.

This clone came up a few times. This chain connects TRBV27 to TRBJ2-7; maybe TRBD2 (5 bases). The CDR3 extends over 16 amino acids. Germline-derived CDR1 and CDR2 are MNHEY and SMNVEV (reference sequence). The V gene lost 5 bases and the J gene lost 3 bases, with 20 bases spanning the gap. CDR3 residues: CASSPVGRGTLYEQYF. The CDR3 DNA reads TGTGCCAGCAGTCCCGTCGGTCGGGGTACTCTCTACGAGCAGTACTTC.

The chain has TRBV20-1 and TRBJ1-2; perhaps TRBD1 as D (5 bases). The CDR3 covers 11 residues. CDR1 DFQATT and CDR2 SNEGSKA come from the germline V gene (reference sequence). The chain's CDR3 is CRPWWGRGYTF. For the CDR3, the DNA is TGCAGGCCCTGGTGGGGCAGAGGCTACACCTTC.

This rearrangement joins TRBV5-1 to TRBJ2-3, with a tentative D call TRBD1 (6 bases). CDR1 and CDR2 from the germline V gene are SGHRS and YFSETQ. V lost 4 bases and J lost 2, with 23 bases in between. The length of the CDR3 is 18 residues. Written as DNA, the CDR3 is TGCGCCAGCAGCGCACAACCTATAGCAGGGGTTTACACAGATACGCAGTATTTT. Its protein product is CASSAQPIAGVYTDTQYF.

At least ten counts were recorded for this clone. The J gene is TRBJ1-2, the V gene TRBV11-3, with D possibly being TRBD1 (5 bases). This CDR3 contains 16 residues. From germline, CDR1 is SGHNT and CDR2 YENEEA. V was clipped by 0 bases and J by 0 bases, with 11 bases between them. This CDR3 is CASSLEGRGANYGYTF. CDR3 bases: TGTGCCAGCAGCTTAGAAGGGAGGGGAGCTAACTATGGCTACACCTTC.

This sequence joins TRBV30 and TRBJ2-5; the D is unclear. CDR1 is GTSNPN, CDR2 SVGIG, per germline (reference sequence). V lost 0 bases, J lost 5 bases, and 7 bases lay in between. The CDR3 sequence is 12 residues long. This CDR3 is CAWSVRDETQYF. CDR3 sequence (DNA): TGTGCCTGGAGTGTACGAGATGAGACCCAGTACTTC.

This rearrangement joins TRBV5-4 to TRBJ1-2; no clear D. The CDR3 is made up of 15 amino acids. Per the germline V gene, CDR1 is SGHNT and CDR2 is YYREEE (reference sequence). V was clipped by 0 bases and J by 1 base, with 10 bases between them. CDR3 residues: CASSLARTDNYGYTF. CDR3 coding DNA: TGTGCCAGCAGCTTGGCTCGGACTGATAACTATGGCTACACCTTC.

The V gene is TRBV7-9, the J gene TRBJ2-3; D perhaps matches TRBD2 (5 bases). The CDR3 has 17 amino acids. Trimming left V 0 bases short and J 0 bases short, with 13 bases between. Germline values: CDR1 SEHNR, CDR2 FQNEAQ (reference sequence). The CDR3 region is CASSLAFNRESTDTQYF. DNA for the CDR3: TGTGCCAGCAGCTTAGCTTTCAATCGGGAAAGCACAGATACGCAGTATTTT.

This clone was counted a few times. Other DNA sequences in this sample translate to the same CDR3. V usage is TRBV5-1 and J usage is TRBJ1-1, with D possibly being TRBD1 (5 bases). V shed 1 base and J shed 2 bases, with 9 bases lying between them. The germline gives CDR1 SGHRS, CDR2 YFSETQ. The CDR3 is 14 residues long. The CDR3 nucleotides are TGCGCCAGCAGCTTGAGGGGAGGCAACACTGAAGCTTTCTTT. Translating gives CASSLRGGNTEAFF.

For the CDR3, the DNA is TGTGCCAGCAGTGAATCTTCAGTTTGGAGTCAGCCCCAGCATTTT. Its translation is CASSESSVWSQPQHF. The chain uses TRBV6-1 and TRBJ1-5; D not resolved. The CDR3 is 15 amino acids. Per the germline V gene, CDR1 is MNHNS and CDR2 is SASEGT. The V end was cut by 2 bases, the J end by 6 bases, with 14 bases between.

Regarding this clone: An end of the junction does not agree with germline; a read error may underlie this. The CDR3, as DNA: TGTGCCAGCAGGCGACAGGGGGACTCCTACAATGGGCAGTTCTTC. Its translation is CASRRQGDSYNGQFF. V usage is TRBV11-2 and J usage is TRBJ2-1, with 9 positions matching TRBD1. Germline loops: CDR1 SGHAT, CDR2 FQNNGV. This CDR3 is 15 amino acids long.

V and J are TRBV27 and TRBJ2-6, with a possible D match to TRBD1 (5 bases). The CDR3 length is 16 residues. Germline lookup yields CDR1 MNHEY and CDR2 SMNVEV (reference sequence). V was trimmed by 6 bases and J by 2 bases, leaving 14 bases between them. The CDR3 coding sequence is TGTGCCAGCAGCTCGACAGATAGCCCTGGGGCCAACGTCCTGACTTTC. Encoded protein: CASSSTDSPGANVLTF.

The chain recombines TRBV6-5 with TRBJ1-3; perhaps TRBD1 as D (6 bases). The germline CDR1 and CDR2 sequences are MNHEY and SVGAGI. V gave up 6 bases and J gave up 0 bases, with 12 bases separating them. The CDR3 is 15 amino acids. CDR3 nucleotides: TGTGCCAGCAGGGCCGGGACAAACTCTGGAAACACCATATATTTT. Residues: CASRAGTNSGNTIYF.

The V gene is TRBV5-6, the J gene TRBJ1-1; 9 bases map to TRBD1. With V trimmed by 2 bases and J by 5 bases, 4 bases remained unmatched. Germline V CDR1 and CDR2: SGHDT, YYEEEE. The CDR3 is made up of 14 amino acids. The CDR3 is CASSLGQGRTEAFF. In nucleotides, the CDR3 is TGTGCCAGCAGCTTAGGACAGGGGAGAACTGAAGCTTTCTTT.

The chain carries TRBV13 and TRBJ2-7; 7 nucleotides agree with TRBD2. CDR1 is PRHDT, CDR2 FYEKMQ, per germline (reference sequence). Losses at the gene ends were 7 bases for V and 2 bases for J; bases not matched to a gene: 8. The length of the CDR3 is 14 residues. CDR3 amino acids: CASNRRGGTYEQYF. For the CDR3, the DNA is TGTGCCAGCAACCGTAGGGGAGGGACCTACGAGCAGTACTTC.

The chain combines TRBV27 with TRBJ1-2; D might be TRBD1 (6 bases). The CDR3 length is 15 residues. V was trimmed by 10 bases and J by 8 bases, leaving 26 bases between them. From germline, CDR1 is MNHEY and CDR2 SMNVEV (reference sequence). This chain's CDR3 is CATLPGLGAGFGYTF. CDR3 in DNA: TGTGCCACCTTACCTGGGCTGGGGGCTGGTTTCGGCTACACCTTC.

The rearrangement uses TRBV27 and TRBJ1-1; TRBD1 agrees at 7 bases. The V gene end was trimmed by 8 bases and the J gene end by 1 base; junction bases not matched to a gene: 10. CDR3 length equals 15 residues. Germline V gene data show CDR1 as MNHEY and CDR2 as SMNVEV (reference sequence). CDR3 nucleotide sequence: TGTGCCAGCGTGGGAGCCGGGACAGCGAACACTGAAGCTTTCTTT. Translating it yields CASVGAGTANTEAFF.

The chain combines TRBV6-5 with TRBJ1-2; D not certain. This CDR3 has 14 residues. Germline lookup yields CDR1 MNHEY and CDR2 SVGAGI. V lost 11 bases and J lost 3, with 19 bases in between. The CDR3 loop reads CACRKWAMDYGYTF. The CDR3 DNA reads as TGTGCCTGTAGGAAATGGGCAATGGACTATGGCTACACCTTC.

The CDR3 DNA reads TGTGCCTGGAGTGTAGACGGGAGCTCCTACAATGAGCAGTTCTTC. Translation: CAWSVDGSSYNEQFF. V and J are TRBV30 and TRBJ2-1; possibly TRBD2 for D (6 bases). Per the germline V gene, CDR1 is GTSNPN and CDR2 is SVGIG (reference sequence). The CDR3 extends over 15 amino acids. V lost 0 bases, J lost 0 bases, and 9 bases lay in between. The complete variable domain, with remaining parts taken from reference TRBV30 and TRBJ2-1, reads SQTIHQWPATLVQPVGSPLSLECTVEGTSNPNLYWYRQAAGRGLQLLFYSVGIGQISSEVPQNLSASRPQDRQFILSSKKLLLSDSGFYLCAWSVDGSSYNEQFFGPGTRLTVL.